This T cell receptor beta chain was documented in a study of T cells in Graves' hyperthyroidism and ophthalmopathy. This clonotype was seen a handful of times. It was RNA transcripts that yielded the amplified TCR beta CDR3 regions. RT-PCR in the first round (using the HTBI primer set) targeted the TCR CDR3. One entry per CDR3 protein results from TCRdb running MiXCR on the multiplex PCR reads. The sample gives about 640,000 distinct CDR3 sequences, less than 25% of which show up once; about 34% is in the top ten. The sequenced sample consisted of blood. The TCR originated in a man younger than 40 with Graves' ophthalmopathy.

This chain's CDR3 is CASAQGGTGGTGELFF. In DNA form, the CDR3 reads TGTGCCAGCGCCCAGGGGGGGACAGGGGGGACCGGGGAGCTGTTTTTT. The chain joins TRBV25-1 to TRBJ2-2; 11 bases line up with TRBD1. The CDR3 has 16 amino acids. V lost 8 bases, J lost 5 bases, and 10 bases stayed unmatched. Germline CDR1 reads MGHDK; CDR2 reads SYGVNS.